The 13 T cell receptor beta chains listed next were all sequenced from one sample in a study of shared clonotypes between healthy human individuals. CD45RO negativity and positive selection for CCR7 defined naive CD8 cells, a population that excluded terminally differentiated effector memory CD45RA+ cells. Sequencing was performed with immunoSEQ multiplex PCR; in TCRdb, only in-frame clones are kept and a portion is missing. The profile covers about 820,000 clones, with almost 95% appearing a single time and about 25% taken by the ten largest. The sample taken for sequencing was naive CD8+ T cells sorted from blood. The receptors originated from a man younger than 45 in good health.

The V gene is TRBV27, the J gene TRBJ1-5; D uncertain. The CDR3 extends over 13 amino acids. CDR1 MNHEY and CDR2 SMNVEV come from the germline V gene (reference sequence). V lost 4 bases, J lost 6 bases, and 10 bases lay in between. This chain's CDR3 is CASSYGYSQPQHF. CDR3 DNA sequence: TGTGCCAGCAGTTACGGGTACAGTCAGCCCCAGCATTTT.

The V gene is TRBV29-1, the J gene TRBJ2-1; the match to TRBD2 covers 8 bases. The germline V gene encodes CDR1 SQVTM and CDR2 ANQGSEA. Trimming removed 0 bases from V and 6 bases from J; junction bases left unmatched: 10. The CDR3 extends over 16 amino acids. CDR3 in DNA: TGCAGCGTTGAAGATCTCCGAGCGGGAGTGGCCAATGAGCAGTTCTTC. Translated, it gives CSVEDLRAGVANEQFF.

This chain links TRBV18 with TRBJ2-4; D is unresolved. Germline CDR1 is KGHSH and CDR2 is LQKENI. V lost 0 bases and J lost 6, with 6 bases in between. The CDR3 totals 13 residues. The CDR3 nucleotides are TGTGCCAGCTCACCACCGGATGGAAACATTCAGTACTTC. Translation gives CASSPPDGNIQYF.

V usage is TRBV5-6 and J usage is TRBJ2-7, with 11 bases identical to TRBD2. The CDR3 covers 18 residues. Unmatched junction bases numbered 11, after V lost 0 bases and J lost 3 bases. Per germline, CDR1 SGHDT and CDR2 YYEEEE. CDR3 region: CASSLEFLTSGENYEQYF. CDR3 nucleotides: TGTGCCAGCAGCTTGGAATTCTTGACTAGCGGGGAAAACTACGAGCAGTACTTC.

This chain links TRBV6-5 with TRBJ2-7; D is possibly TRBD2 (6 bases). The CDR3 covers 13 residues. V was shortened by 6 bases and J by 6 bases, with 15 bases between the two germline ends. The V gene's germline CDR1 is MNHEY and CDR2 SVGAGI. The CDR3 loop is CASRSGGRSEQYF. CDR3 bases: TGTGCCAGCAGGTCCGGGGGACGGAGCGAGCAGTACTTC.

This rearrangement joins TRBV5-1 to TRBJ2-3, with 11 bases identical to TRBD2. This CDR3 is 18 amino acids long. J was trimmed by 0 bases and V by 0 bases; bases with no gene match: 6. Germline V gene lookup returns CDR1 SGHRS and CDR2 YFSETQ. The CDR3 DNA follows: TGCGCCAGCAGCTTGGGTTCTAGCGGGGGGAAGAGCACAGATACGCAGTATTTT. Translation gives CASSLGSSGGKSTDTQYF.

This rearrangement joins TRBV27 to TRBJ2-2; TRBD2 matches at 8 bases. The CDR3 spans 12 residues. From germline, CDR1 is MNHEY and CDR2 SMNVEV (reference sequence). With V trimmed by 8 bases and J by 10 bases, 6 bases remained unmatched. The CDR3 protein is CASGAGALELFF. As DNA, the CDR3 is TGTGCCAGCGGAGCGGGAGCCCTGGAGCTGTTTTTT.

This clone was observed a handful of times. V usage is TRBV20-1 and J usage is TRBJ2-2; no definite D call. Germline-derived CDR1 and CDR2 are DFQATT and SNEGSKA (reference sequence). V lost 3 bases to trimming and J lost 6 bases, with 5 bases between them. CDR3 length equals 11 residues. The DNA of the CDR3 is TGCAGTGCTAGCTCATCCGGGGAGCTGTTTTTT. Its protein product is CSASSSGELFF.

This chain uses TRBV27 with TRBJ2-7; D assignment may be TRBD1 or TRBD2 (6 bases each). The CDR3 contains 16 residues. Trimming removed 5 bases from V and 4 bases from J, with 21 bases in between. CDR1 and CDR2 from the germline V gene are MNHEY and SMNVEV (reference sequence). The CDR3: CASSLYPGESGYEQYF. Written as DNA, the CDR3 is TGTGCCAGCAGTCTTTATCCAGGGGAGAGCGGGTACGAGCAGTACTTC.

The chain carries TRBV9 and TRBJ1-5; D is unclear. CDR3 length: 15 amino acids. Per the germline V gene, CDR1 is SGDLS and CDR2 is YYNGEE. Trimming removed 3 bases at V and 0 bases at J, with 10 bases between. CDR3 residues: CASSAEDVSNQPQHF. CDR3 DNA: TGTGCCAGCAGCGCGGAGGATGTTAGCAATCAGCCCCAGCATTTT.

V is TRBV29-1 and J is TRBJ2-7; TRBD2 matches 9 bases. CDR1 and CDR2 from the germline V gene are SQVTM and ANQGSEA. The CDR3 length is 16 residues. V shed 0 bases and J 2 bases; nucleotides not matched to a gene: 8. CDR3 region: CSVEDVSAGGPYEQYF. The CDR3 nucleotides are TGCAGCGTTGAAGACGTCTCCGCGGGAGGGCCCTACGAGCAGTACTTC.

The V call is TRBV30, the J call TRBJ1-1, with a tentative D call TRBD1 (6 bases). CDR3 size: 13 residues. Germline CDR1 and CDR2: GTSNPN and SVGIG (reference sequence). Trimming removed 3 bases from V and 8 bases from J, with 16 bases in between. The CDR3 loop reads CAWREGGIGEAFF. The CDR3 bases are TGTGCCTGGAGGGAGGGGGGAATAGGCGAAGCTTTCTTT.

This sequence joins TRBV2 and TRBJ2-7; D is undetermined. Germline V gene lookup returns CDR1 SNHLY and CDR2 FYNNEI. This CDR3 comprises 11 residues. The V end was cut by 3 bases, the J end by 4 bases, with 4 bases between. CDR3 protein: CASSDWYEQYF. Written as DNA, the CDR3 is TGTGCCAGCAGTGATTGGTACGAGCAGTACTTC.